This entry describes one TCR beta chain. The specificity of this receptor is unknown. The data were taken from a study of monozygotic twins with inflammatory bowel disease (dated by TCRdb to about 2019). Background on the whole study: The complete study included about 28 monozygotic twin pairs: 19 IBD-discordant Danish pairs and nine German pairs, of which four were IBD-concordant and five were IBD-discordant. Within discordant pairs, disease-associated traits were sought mainly by comparing IBD patients with their genetically identical healthy co-twins. Each individual had, on average, about 151 000 unique TCRalpha sequences and 181 000 unique TCRbeta sequences available for analysis.

Via the germline V gene, CDR1 is KGHDR and CDR2 SFDVKD. Reading from cysteine to phenylalanine, the CDR3 counts 14 amino acids. The DNA is not on file. The receptor library was made with 5' RACE. For each TCR library, 3,000 to 4,000 ng of total RNA was used. cDNA was synthesized with SMARTScribe reverse transcriptase in eight separate reactions per sample. During cDNA synthesis, template switching was used to introduce unique molecular identifiers that contained a 6-nucleotide sample barcode. TCRalpha and TCRbeta cDNA was amplified by two nested PCRs of approximately 17 and 9 cycles, with bead purification after each PCR. Before amplification, cDNA was treated with uracil DNA-glycosylase and purified using the QIAquick PCR purification kit. The second PCR added Illumina TruSeq-compatible adapters along with sample-specific barcodes. Library quality and concentration were checked on TapeStation and Qubit, and libraries were pooled at about 5 ng each. Pooled libraries were sequenced on an Illumina HiSeq2500 single-index Rapid Run with 2 x 100 bp reads and custom sequencing primers. The authors' pipeline ran thus. MiGEC version 1.2.6 was used for UMI-based consensus assembly, which corrected PCR and sequencing errors. MiXCR version 2.1.1 was used for V(D)J alignment, clonotype assembly and CDR3 extraction. Normalisation of gene usage, clonotype sharing and MAIT/NKT TCR abundance was achieved by analysing the top 1000, 10 000 and 20 000 clonotypes per sample. After downsampling to 27 000 UMIs, diversity was calculated as the inverse Simpson index using the vegan R package. Paired Mann-Whitney U tests on discordant twin pairs were used, with Benjamini-Hochberg multiple-testing correction. TCRdb reprocessed the reads and provides one entry for every CDR3 protein sequence; no DNA is given. TCRdb assigned the V and J calls; the authors' analysis was not used. The sample table records approximately 420,000 distinct CDR3 sequences. 2% to 2.5% of the sample rests with the top ten.

From each donor, an approximately 2.5 ml peripheral blood sample was collected into PAXgene tubes and stored at -80 degrees C. Without any T cell sorting, total RNA was extracted from whole blood using the PAXgene blood miRNA kit on an automated QIAcube. Deep TCRalpha and TCRbeta repertoire profiling with unique molecular barcoding was performed on peripheral blood of monozygotic twin pairs concordant or discordant for inflammatory bowel disease. Smoking habits were recorded for all twin pairs, and each individual was classified as a current, former or never smoker. What the research found in general, with its limitations: A decrease in TCRbeta repertoire diversity, as measured by inverse Simpson index, was observed in IBD patients compared with their healthy co-twins. Because patients received different immunosuppressive treatments, the repertoires may have picked up extra background noise and variability between individuals. Repertoire similarity did not differ between concordant and discordant twins, which could be due to limited statistical power. The results gave no support for a single strong signal or clonotype linked to IBD. The analysis was unable to tell apart different T cell subtypes. Fewer clonotypes were shared with other individuals by IBD patients than by healthy twins, most markedly in patients showing signs of disease activity.

This sequence originates from a human donor with ulcerative colitis or Crohn's disease, or a healthy co-twin of an affected twin (not recorded which). What was sequenced was blood. The chain uses TRBV24-1 and TRBJ1-2; the TCRdb D gene call, TRBD1, has no DNA to confirm it. The CDR3 region has the sequence CATSDLAGNYGYTF.